Below, 14 T cell receptor beta chains from the same sample are listed, as sequenced in a study of T cells in Graves' hyperthyroidism and ophthalmopathy. Researchers took RNA transcripts and amplified the TCR beta CDR3 regions from them. The TCR CDR3 first-round RT-PCR relied on the HTBI primer set. TCRdb reanalysed the multiplex PCR reads using MiXCR and keeps one entry per CDR3 protein. Of hundreds of thousands of distinct CDR3 sequences in the sample, around 38% were seen once. Sequencing input: blood. Every receptor here comes from a young man with Graves' hyperthyroidism.

This clonotype has only one observation. The chain recombines TRBV25-1 with TRBJ1-2; unclear D gene. V was shortened by 2 bases and J by 7 bases, with 8 bases between the two germline ends. The CDR3 has 12 amino acids. The V gene's germline CDR1 is MGHDK and CDR2 SYGVNS. CDR3 coding DNA: TGTGCCAGCAGTGAAATAGTGGTTGGCTACACCTTC. Translation: CASSEIVVGYTF.

Of note for this clonotype: An end of the junction differs from the germline gene, which may be a read error. This chain uses TRBV29-1 with TRBJ2-1; a possible D gene is TRBD1 (6 bases). CDR3 length: 13 residues. The germline gives CDR1 SQVTM, CDR2 ANQGSEA. The CDR3 protein is CSGGQSSCNEQFF. Written as DNA, the CDR3 is TGCAGCGGCGGACAGAGCTCCTGCAATGAGCAGTTCTTC.

This clonotype was seen at least ten times. The chain has TRBV19 and TRBJ1-5; D gene ambiguous. V was trimmed by 3 bases and J by 1 base, leaving 13 bases between them. The CDR3 is 16 amino acids. Germline CDR1 reads LNHDA; CDR2 reads SQIVND (reference sequence). The CDR3 DNA sequence: TGTGCCAGTAGTATCCCGGCGGCAGCGAGCAATCAGCCCCAGCATTTT. This gives the protein CASSIPAAASNQPQHF.

Many counts were recorded for this clonotype. The V gene is TRBV7-9, the J gene TRBJ2-7; TRBD2 might be the D (5 bases). Per the germline V gene, CDR1 is SEHNR and CDR2 is FQNEAQ (reference sequence). V was pared by 5 bases and J by 7 bases, with 12 bases between. This CDR3 is built from 12 residues. For the CDR3, the DNA is TGTGCCAGCAGCCCGAAAGGCGGGGAGCAGTACTTC. As protein: CASSPKGGEQYF.

This clonotype occurred many times. The J gene is TRBJ2-5, the V gene TRBV7-9; 8 bases align to TRBD2. In germline, CDR1 is SEHNR, CDR2 FQNEAQ (reference sequence). V shed 7 bases, J shed 6 bases, and the junction held 10 bases outside the gene matches. The CDR3 covers 14 residues. For the CDR3, the DNA is TGTGCCAGCACCCTCAGCGGGAGTAGGCAGACCCAGTACTTC. Translation gives CASTLSGSRQTQYF.

About this clonotype itself: A much larger clonotype is one base distant, so this may be a read error. The CDR3, as DNA: TGCAGTGCTGGCCCGCGGGGGTCGGCTTTCTTT. Translation gives CSAGPRGSAFF. The chain is built from TRBV20-1 and TRBJ1-1; D is possibly TRBD1 (5 bases). Germline CDR1 reads DFQATT; CDR2 reads SNEGSKA (reference sequence). V lost 5 bases, J lost 11 bases, and 15 bases lay in between. This CDR3 has 11 residues.

The V and J genes are TRBV10-3 and TRBJ1-2; 7 bases are a match to TRBD1. Germline trimming cut 4 bases from V and 3 bases from J; bases unmatched to any gene: 8. This CDR3 is 15 amino acids long. Germline lookup yields CDR1 ENHRY and CDR2 SYGVKD. The CDR3 DNA sequence: TGTGCCATCAGTGTGGGTCGAGGACAGGACTATGGCTACACCTTC. Translated, it gives CAISVGRGQDYGYTF.

Concerning this clonotype: At one end the junction does not follow the germline gene, possibly because of a read error. This chain uses TRBV9 with TRBJ1-1; tentatively, D is TRBD1 (5 bases). This CDR3 region has 13 residues. Germline loops: CDR1 SGDLS, CDR2 YYNGEE. This CDR3 is CASSQVEGTGAFF. The CDR3 DNA reads TGTGCCAGCAGCCAAGTGGAGGGGACTGGAGCTTTCTTT.

The chain uses TRBV7-3 and TRBJ2-5; D is undetermined. Trimming removed 0 bases from V and 0 bases from J, with 11 bases in between. The CDR3 has 16 residues. CDR1 SGHTA and CDR2 FQGTGA come from the germline V gene. For the CDR3, the DNA is TGTGCCAGCAGCTTAACGGGTTCGGCTTACCAAGAGACCCAGTACTTC. This gives the protein CASSLTGSAYQETQYF.

This clonotype was counted a few times. The genes are TRBV6-5 and TRBJ1-2; D unresolved. This CDR3 contains 14 residues. Germline V gene lookup returns CDR1 MNHEY and CDR2 SVGAGI. V lost 0 bases, J lost 8 bases, and 13 bases lay in between. The CDR3 nucleotides read TGTGCCAGCAGTTACTCGAGGGAGGTAAACGGCTACACCTTC. Residues: CASSYSREVNGYTF.

The chain carries TRBV3-1 and TRBJ2-5; D gene ambiguous. Germline V lookup: CDR1 LGHDT, CDR2 YNNKEL (reference sequence). V dropped 5 bases and J dropped 0 bases, with 16 bases sitting between them. The CDR3 has 16 residues. This CDR3 is CASSNPVATYQETQYF. CDR3 bases: TGTGCCAGCAGCAATCCGGTTGCCACCTACCAAGAGACCCAGTACTTC.

J is TRBJ2-2 and V is TRBV5-1; 9 nucleotides agree with TRBD2. Germline CDR1 and CDR2: SGHRS and YFSETQ. With 4 bases clipped from V and 4 bases from J, the junction kept 5 bases outside the gene matches. CDR3 length equals 15 residues. CDR3 sequence: CASSLGTSLTGELFF. CDR3 DNA sequence: TGCGCCAGCAGCCTAGGGACTAGCCTCACCGGGGAGCTGTTTTTT.

The V gene is TRBV13, the J gene TRBJ1-6, with no clear D. The V and J ends lost 7 bases and 7 bases respectively, with 8 bases between them. The germline CDR1 and CDR2 sequences are PRHDT and FYEKMQ (reference sequence). The CDR3 contains 12 residues. In DNA, the CDR3 is TGTGCCAGCAAGACGGAGAATTCACCCCTCCACTTT. This encodes CASKTENSPLHF.

This chain uses TRBV7-9 with TRBJ2-7; D possibly corresponds to TRBD2 (5 bases). Trimming took off 7 bases at V and 3 bases at J, with 10 bases between the two ends. Germline assignment: CDR1 SEHNR and CDR2 FQNEAQ (reference sequence). This CDR3 has 12 residues. This chain's CDR3 is CASNLEGYEQYF. In DNA, the CDR3 is TGTGCCAGCAACCTAGAGGGCTACGAGCAGTACTTC.